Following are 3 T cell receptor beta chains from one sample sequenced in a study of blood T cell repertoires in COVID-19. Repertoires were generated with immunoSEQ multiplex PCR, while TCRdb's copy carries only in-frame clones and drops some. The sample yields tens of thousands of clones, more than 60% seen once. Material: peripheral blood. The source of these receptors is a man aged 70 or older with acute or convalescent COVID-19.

CDR3 loop: CASSLLAQGLRGNQPQHF. The CDR3 DNA reads as TGTGCCAGCAGCTTGTTGGCACAGGGCCTAAGGGGCAATCAGCCCCAGCATTTT. This chain joins TRBV5-5 and TRBJ1-5; the D gene is possibly TRBD1 (6 bases). CDR3 length: 18 amino acids. Trimming cost V 1 base and J 2 bases, with 19 bases left between them. Germline V CDR1 and CDR2: SGHKS, YYEKEE (reference sequence).

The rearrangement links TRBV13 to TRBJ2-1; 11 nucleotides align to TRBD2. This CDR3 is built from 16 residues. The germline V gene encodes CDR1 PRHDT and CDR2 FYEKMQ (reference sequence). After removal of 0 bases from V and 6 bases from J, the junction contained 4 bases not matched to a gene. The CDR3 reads CASSLGLAGGPNEQFF. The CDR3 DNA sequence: TGTGCCAGCAGCTTAGGCCTAGCGGGGGGCCCCAATGAGCAGTTCTTC.

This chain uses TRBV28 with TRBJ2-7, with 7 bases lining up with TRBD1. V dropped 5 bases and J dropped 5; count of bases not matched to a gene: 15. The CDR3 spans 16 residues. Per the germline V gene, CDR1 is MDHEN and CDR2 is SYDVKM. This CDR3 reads CASSLVGWGQSHEQYF. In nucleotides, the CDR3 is TGTGCCAGCAGTCTCGTAGGCTGGGGACAGTCCCACGAGCAGTACTTC. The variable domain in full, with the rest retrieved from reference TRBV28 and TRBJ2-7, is DVKVTQSSRYLVKRTGEKVFLECVQDMDHENMFWYRQDPGLGLRLIYFSYDVKMKEKGDIPEGYSVSREKKERFSLILESASTNQTSMYLCASSLVGWGQSHEQYFGPGTRLTVT.